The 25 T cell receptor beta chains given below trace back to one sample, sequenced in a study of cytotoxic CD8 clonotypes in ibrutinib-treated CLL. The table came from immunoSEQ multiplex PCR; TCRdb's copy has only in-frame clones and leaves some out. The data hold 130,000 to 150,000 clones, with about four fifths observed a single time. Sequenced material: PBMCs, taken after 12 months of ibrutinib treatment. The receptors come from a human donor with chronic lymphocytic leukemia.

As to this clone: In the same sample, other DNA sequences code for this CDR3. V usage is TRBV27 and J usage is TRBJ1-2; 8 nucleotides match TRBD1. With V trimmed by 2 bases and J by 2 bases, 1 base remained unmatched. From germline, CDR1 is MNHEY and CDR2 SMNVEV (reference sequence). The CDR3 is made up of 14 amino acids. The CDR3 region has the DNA TGTGCCAGCAGTTTACAGGGGGCGAACTATGGCTACACCTTC. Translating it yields CASSLQGANYGYTF.

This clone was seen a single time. The CDR3 here is CASSSAGTPGYEQYF. DNA for the CDR3: TGTGCCAGCAGTTCTGCCGGGACTCCAGGCTACGAGCAGTACTTC. V gene TRBV7-9 combines with J gene TRBJ2-7, with D maybe TRBD2 (6 bases). Per germline, CDR1 SEHNR and CDR2 FQNEAQ (reference sequence). The ends were cut back, 6 bases at V and 3 bases at J, with 18 bases in the middle. The CDR3 totals 15 residues.

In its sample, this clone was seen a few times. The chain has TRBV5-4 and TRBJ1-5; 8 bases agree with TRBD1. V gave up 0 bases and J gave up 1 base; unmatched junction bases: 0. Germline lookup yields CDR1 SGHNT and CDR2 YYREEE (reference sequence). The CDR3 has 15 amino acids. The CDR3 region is CASSLGTGSNQPQHF. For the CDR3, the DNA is TGTGCCAGCAGCTTGGGGACAGGGAGCAATCAGCCCCAGCATTTT.

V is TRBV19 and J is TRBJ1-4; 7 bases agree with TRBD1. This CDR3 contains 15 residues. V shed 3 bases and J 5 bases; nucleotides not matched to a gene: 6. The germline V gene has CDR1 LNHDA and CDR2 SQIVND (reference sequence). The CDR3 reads CASSMRGQRNEKLFF. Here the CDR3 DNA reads TGTGCCAGTAGTATGCGGGGACAGCGGAATGAAAAACTGTTTTTT.

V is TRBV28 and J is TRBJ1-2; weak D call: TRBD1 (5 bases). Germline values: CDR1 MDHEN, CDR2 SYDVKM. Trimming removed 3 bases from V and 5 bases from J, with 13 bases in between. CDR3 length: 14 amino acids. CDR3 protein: CASSFQGVEYGYTF. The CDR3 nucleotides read TGTGCCAGCAGTTTCCAGGGTGTAGAGTATGGCTACACCTTC.

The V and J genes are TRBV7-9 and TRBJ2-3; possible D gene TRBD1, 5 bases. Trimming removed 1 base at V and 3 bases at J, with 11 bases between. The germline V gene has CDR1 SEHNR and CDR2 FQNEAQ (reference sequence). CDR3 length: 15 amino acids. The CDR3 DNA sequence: TGTGCCAGCAGCTTAGGGGTAGGGGTGACAGATACGCAGTATTTT. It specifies CASSLGVGVTDTQYF.

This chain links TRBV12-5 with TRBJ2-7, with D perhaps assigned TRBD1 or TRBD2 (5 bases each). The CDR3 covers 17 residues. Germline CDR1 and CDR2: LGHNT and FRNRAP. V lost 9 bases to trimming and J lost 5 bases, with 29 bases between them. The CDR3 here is CARVVTKQWLGDHEQYF. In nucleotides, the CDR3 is TGTGCTAGGGTCGTGACCAAACAGTGGCTCGGGGACCACGAGCAGTACTTC.

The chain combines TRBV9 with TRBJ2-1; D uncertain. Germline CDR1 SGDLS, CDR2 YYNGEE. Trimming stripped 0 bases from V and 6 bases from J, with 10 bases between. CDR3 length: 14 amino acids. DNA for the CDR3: TGTGCCAGCAGCGTAGCTACGAGCACCAATGAGCAGTTCTTC. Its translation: CASSVATSTNEQFF.

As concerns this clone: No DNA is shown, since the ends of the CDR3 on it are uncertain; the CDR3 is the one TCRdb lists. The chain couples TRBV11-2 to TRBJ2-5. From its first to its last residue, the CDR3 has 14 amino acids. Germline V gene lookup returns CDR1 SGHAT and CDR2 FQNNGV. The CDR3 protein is CASSQVAVLRTQYF.

As DNA, the CDR3 is TGCGCCAGCAGCTTGGGGACTTACCCTTTCAATGAGCAGTTCTTC. It specifies CASSLGTYPFNEQFF. The chain uses TRBV5-1 and TRBJ2-1; weak D call: TRBD2 (5 bases). This CDR3 has 15 residues. Germline V CDR1 and CDR2: SGHRS, YFSETQ. The ends were cut back, 0 bases at V and 6 bases at J, with 13 bases in the middle. The complete variable domain, with remaining parts taken from reference TRBV5-1 and TRBJ2-1, reads KAGVTQTPRYLIKTRGQQVTLSCSPISGHRSVSWYQQTPGQGLQFLFEYFSETQRNKGNFPGRFSGRQFSNSRSEMNVSTLELGDSALYLCASSLGTYPFNEQFFGPGTRLTVL.

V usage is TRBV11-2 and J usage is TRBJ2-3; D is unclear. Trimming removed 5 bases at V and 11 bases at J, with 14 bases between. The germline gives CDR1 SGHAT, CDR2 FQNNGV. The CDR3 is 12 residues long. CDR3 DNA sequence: TGTGCCAGCAGCCCGCCTTCCCTGGGGCAGTATTTT. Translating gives CASSPPSLGQYF.

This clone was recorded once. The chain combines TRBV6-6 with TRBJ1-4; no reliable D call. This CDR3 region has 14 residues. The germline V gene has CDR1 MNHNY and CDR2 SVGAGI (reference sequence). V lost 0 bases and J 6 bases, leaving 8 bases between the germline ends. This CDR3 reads CASSYSIGDEKLFF. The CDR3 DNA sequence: TGTGCCAGCAGTTACTCGATTGGGGATGAAAAACTGTTTTTT.

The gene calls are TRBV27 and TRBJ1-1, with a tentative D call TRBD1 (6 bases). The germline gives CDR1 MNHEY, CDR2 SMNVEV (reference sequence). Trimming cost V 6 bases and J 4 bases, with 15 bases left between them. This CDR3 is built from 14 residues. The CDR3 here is CASRWHRDTTEAFF. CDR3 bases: TGTGCCAGCAGGTGGCACAGGGATACCACTGAAGCTTTCTTT.

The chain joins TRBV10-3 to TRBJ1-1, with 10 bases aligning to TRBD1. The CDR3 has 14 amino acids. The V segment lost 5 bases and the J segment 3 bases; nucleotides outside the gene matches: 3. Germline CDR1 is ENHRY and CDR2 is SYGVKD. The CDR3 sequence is CAISTGTGDTEAFF. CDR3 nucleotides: TGTGCCATCAGTACCGGGACAGGGGACACTGAAGCTTTCTTT.

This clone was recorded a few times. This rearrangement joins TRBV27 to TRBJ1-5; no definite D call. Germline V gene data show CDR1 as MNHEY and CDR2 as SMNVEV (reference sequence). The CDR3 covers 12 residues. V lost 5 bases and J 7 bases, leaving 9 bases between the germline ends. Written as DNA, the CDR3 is TGTGCCAGCAGTCCCGGAGGGCAGCCCCAGCATTTT. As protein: CASSPGGQPQHF.

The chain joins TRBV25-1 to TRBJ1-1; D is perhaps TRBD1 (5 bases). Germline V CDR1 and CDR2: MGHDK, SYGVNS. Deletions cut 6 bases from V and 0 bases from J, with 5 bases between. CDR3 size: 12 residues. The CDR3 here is CASSRVNTEAFF. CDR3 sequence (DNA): TGTGCCAGCAGCAGGGTGAACACTGAAGCTTTCTTT.

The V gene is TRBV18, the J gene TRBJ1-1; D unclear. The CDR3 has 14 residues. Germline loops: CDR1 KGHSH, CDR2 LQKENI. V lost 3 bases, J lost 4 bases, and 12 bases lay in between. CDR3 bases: TGTGCCAGCTCACCCTTGGGCGAACTCACTGAAGCTTTCTTT. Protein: CASSPLGELTEAFF.

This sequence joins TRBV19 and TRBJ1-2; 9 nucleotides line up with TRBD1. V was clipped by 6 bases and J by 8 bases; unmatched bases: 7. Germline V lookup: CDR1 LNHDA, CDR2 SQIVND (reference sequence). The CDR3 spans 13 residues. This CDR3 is CASSRQGVRGYTF. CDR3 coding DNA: TGTGCCAGTAGCCGACAGGGGGTGCGGGGCTACACCTTC. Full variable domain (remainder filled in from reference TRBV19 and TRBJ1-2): DGGITQSPKYLFRKEGQNVTLSCEQNLNHDAMYWYRQDPGQGLRLIYYSQIVNDFQKGDIAEGYSVSREKKESFPLTVTSAQKNPTAFYLCASSRQGVRGYTFGSGTRLTVV.

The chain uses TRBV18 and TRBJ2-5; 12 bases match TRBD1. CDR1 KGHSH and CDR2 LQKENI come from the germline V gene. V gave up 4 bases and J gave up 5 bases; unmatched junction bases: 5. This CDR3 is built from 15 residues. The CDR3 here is CASSRGQGAPETQYF. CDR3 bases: TGTGCCAGCTCACGGGGACAGGGGGCACCGGAGACCCAGTACTTC. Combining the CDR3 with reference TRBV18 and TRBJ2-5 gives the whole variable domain NAGVMQNPRHLVRRRGQEARLRCSPMKGHSHVYWYRQLPEEGLKFMVYLQKENIIDESGMPKERFSAEFPKEGPSILRIQQVVRGDSAAYFCASSRGQGAPETQYFGPGTRLLVL.

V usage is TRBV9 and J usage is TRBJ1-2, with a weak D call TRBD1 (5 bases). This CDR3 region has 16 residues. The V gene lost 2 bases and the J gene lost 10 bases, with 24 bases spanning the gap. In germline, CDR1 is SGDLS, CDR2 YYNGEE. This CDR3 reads CASSVDTPGQSLAYTF. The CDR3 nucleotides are TGTGCCAGCAGCGTCGATACTCCAGGGCAAAGCTTGGCCTACACCTTC.

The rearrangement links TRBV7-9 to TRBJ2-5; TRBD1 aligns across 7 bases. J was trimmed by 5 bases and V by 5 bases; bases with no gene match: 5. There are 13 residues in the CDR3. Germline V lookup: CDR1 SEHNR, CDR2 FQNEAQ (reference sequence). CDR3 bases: TGTGCCAGCAGCCCGACAGGGTTCGAGACCCAGTACTTC. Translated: CASSPTGFETQYF.

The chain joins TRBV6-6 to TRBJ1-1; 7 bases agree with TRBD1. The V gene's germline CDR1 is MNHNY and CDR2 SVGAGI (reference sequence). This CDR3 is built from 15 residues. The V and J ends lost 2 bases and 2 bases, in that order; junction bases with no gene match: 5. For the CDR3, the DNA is TGTGCCAGCAGTTACCGACAGGGAGGTAACACTGAAGCTTTCTTT. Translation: CASSYRQGGNTEAFF.

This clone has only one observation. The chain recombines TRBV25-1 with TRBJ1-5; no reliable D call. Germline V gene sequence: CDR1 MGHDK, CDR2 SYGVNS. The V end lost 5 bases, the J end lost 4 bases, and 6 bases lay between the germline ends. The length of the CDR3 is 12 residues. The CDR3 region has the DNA TGTGCCAGCAGTTCCGCAAATCAGCCCCAGCATTTT. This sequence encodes CASSSANQPQHF. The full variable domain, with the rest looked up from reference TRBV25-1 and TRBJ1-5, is EADIYQTPRYLVIGTGKKITLECSQTMGHDKMYWYQQDPGMELHLIHYSYGVNSTEKGDLSSESTVSRIRTEHFPLTLESARPSHTSQYLCASSSANQPQHFGDGTRLSIL.

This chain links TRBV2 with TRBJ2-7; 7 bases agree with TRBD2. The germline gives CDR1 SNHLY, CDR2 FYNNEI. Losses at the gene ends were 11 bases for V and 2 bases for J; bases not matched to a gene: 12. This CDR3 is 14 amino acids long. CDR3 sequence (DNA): TGTGCCGACCGCATACTAGCGAAAACCTACGAGCAGTACTTC. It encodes CADRILAKTYEQYF.

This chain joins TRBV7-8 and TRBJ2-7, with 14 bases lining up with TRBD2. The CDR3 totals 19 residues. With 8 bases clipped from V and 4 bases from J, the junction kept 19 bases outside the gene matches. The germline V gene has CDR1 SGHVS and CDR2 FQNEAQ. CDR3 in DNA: TGTGCCAGCGTTGTGGGGGAGCCGGGACTAGCGGGAGTAGTGTACGAGCAGTACTTC. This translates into CASVVGEPGLAGVVYEQYF.